This T cell receptor (beta chain) comes out of a study of post-analysis software for immune sequencing data. Study-level information: The disease courses covered relapsing-remitting, secondary progressive and progressive-relapsing multiple sclerosis. General study points: Clustering by F measure revealed strong co-clustering among samples prepared together in one batch. Significantly lower normalized Chao1 diversity was found in patients with multiple sclerosis relative to controls. When patients were compared with controls, a handful of TRBV segments were more frequent, TRBV5-6, TRBV5-1 and TRBV20-1 among them.

This clonotype was seen only a few times. Antigen: not known. The authors incorporated unique molecular identifiers into the TCR beta cDNA libraries. The yield from roughly 1 to 10 million T cells was around 500,000 cDNA molecules in total. TCRdb reanalysed the PCR reads using MiXCR and keeps one entry per CDR3 protein. The sample has roughly 580,000 distinct CDR3 sequences; around 40% are singletons. This CDR3 contains 15 residues. Trimming removed 3 bases from V and 2 bases from J; junction bases left unmatched: 8. Germline CDR1 is DFQATT and CDR2 is SNEGSKA (reference sequence). The chain uses TRBV20-1 and TRBJ2-5; 8 nucleotides align to TRBD1. This TCR was recovered from a girl aged 5 to 17 with multiple sclerosis. The sample comprised blood. As DNA, the CDR3 is TGCAGTGCTAGGGCCAGACAGGGGACTCAAGAGACCCAGTACTTC. Translating it yields CSARARQGTQETQYF.